This is a list of T cell receptor beta chains from one sample in a study of blood T cell repertoires in COVID-19. Here immunoSEQ multiplex PCR was the method, and the copy in TCRdb shows in-frame clones only, minus some. Here the sample spans about 160,000 clones, 93% being singletons. Sequencing input: peripheral blood. These receptor sequences come from a woman aged 55-69 years with COVID-19, enrolled during active disease. CDR3s include the opening cysteine and the closing phenylalanine or tryptophan. Each record gives: CDR3 protein, V gene, CDR3 length, J gene.

cdr3_aa: CASSKGQGNEKLFF; v_call: TRBV5-4; cdr3_length: 14; j_call: TRBJ1-4
cdr3_aa: CASKGGQSYNEQFF; v_call: TRBV23-1; cdr3_length: 14; j_call: TRBJ2-1
cdr3_aa: CASSRLIGGSSYNSPLHF; v_call: TRBV19; cdr3_length: 18; j_call: TRBJ1-6
cdr3_aa: CASSLVSGQNTEAFF; v_call: TRBV5-1; cdr3_length: 15; j_call: TRBJ1-1
cdr3_aa: CSVVAGSSAGGYTF; v_call: TRBV29-1; cdr3_length: 14; j_call: TRBJ1-2
cdr3_aa: CASSLGLQKNIQYF; v_call: TRBV27; cdr3_length: 14; j_call: TRBJ2-4
cdr3_aa: CASSPTGIASYEQYF; v_call: TRBV27; cdr3_length: 15; j_call: TRBJ2-7
cdr3_aa: CASSWTSGAGYNEQFF; v_call: TRBV6-2/TRBV6-3; cdr3_length: 16; j_call: TRBJ2-1
cdr3_aa: CASPRRGSNTGELFF; v_call: TRBV5-8; cdr3_length: 15; j_call: TRBJ2-2
cdr3_aa: CASSELAGYSNQPQHF; v_call: TRBV6-1; cdr3_length: 16; j_call: TRBJ1-5
cdr3_aa: CASSWTEGTGELFF; v_call: TRBV7-9; cdr3_length: 14; j_call: TRBJ2-2
cdr3_aa: CASSPLRGRGETQYF; v_call: TRBV7-8; cdr3_length: 15; j_call: TRBJ2-5
cdr3_aa: CASHTADSGNTIYF; v_call: TRBV6-5; cdr3_length: 14; j_call: TRBJ1-3
cdr3_aa: CASSSQGLGNEAFF; v_call: TRBV11-3; cdr3_length: 14; j_call: TRBJ1-1
cdr3_aa: CASSLDRGQEKLFF; v_call: TRBV5-1; cdr3_length: 14; j_call: TRBJ1-4
cdr3_aa: CASSTTGGRGNSPLHF; v_call: TRBV19; cdr3_length: 16; j_call: TRBJ1-6
cdr3_aa: CASSPGHLSSYNEQFF; v_call: TRBV9; cdr3_length: 16; j_call: TRBJ2-1
cdr3_aa: CASSFFDRENTEAFF; v_call: TRBV5-6; cdr3_length: 15; j_call: TRBJ1-1
cdr3_aa: CASSRDRVPNSPLHF; v_call: TRBV14; cdr3_length: 15; j_call: TRBJ1-6
cdr3_aa: CASSVLPVQVGAFF; v_call: TRBV19; cdr3_length: 14; j_call: TRBJ1-1
cdr3_aa: CASSPPSLAGGFNEQFF; v_call: TRBV18; cdr3_length: 17; j_call: TRBJ2-1
cdr3_aa: CASSKSRDPYEQYF; v_call: TRBV5-1; cdr3_length: 14; j_call: TRBJ2-7
cdr3_aa: CASSQDPKTATNEKLFF; v_call: TRBV4-2; cdr3_length: 17; j_call: TRBJ1-4
cdr3_aa: CASSPTGDGYTF; v_call: TRBV27; cdr3_length: 12; j_call: TRBJ1-2
cdr3_aa: CATSRAPAGGSYGYTF; v_call: TRBV15; cdr3_length: 16; j_call: TRBJ1-2
cdr3_aa: CASSSGGTNGELFF; v_call: TRBV11-3; cdr3_length: 14; j_call: TRBJ2-2
cdr3_aa: CASSKGTKPYEQYF; v_call: TRBV21-1; cdr3_length: 14; j_call: TRBJ2-7
cdr3_aa: CASSQQTQSTDTQYF; v_call: TRBV4-3; cdr3_length: 15; j_call: TRBJ2-3
cdr3_aa: CASSRSGTGYGYTF; v_call: TRBV3-1/TRBV3-2; cdr3_length: 14; j_call: TRBJ1-2
cdr3_aa: CASCRQKSLVYEQYF; v_call: TRBV6-5; cdr3_length: 15; j_call: TRBJ2-7
cdr3_aa: CASSLGRGLYSPLHF; v_call: TRBV11-2; cdr3_length: 15; j_call: TRBJ1-6
cdr3_aa: CASSLGLGHGNTIYF; v_call: TRBV5-5; cdr3_length: 15; j_call: TRBJ1-3
cdr3_aa: CSASGGSGGSLTSTDTQYF; v_call: TRBV20-1; cdr3_length: 19; j_call: TRBJ2-3
cdr3_aa: CASPEGQGLPGANVLTF; v_call: TRBV10-1; cdr3_length: 17; j_call: TRBJ2-6
cdr3_aa: CASSAAGGGRGYGYTF; v_call: TRBV9; cdr3_length: 16; j_call: TRBJ1-2
cdr3_aa: CASSYSRDSYGYTF; v_call: TRBV6-5; cdr3_length: 14; j_call: TRBJ1-2
cdr3_aa: CASRMDRYNTEAFF; v_call: TRBV7-2; cdr3_length: 14; j_call: TRBJ1-1
cdr3_aa: CASSLGVSGGAGELFF; v_call: TRBV5-4; cdr3_length: 16; j_call: TRBJ2-2
cdr3_aa: CASSPVRGETQYF; v_call: TRBV7-3; cdr3_length: 13; j_call: TRBJ2-5
cdr3_aa: CASSIGYSNYGYTF; v_call: TRBV19; cdr3_length: 14; j_call: TRBJ1-2
cdr3_aa: CAWSPGTSGNTIYF; v_call: TRBV30; cdr3_length: 14; j_call: TRBJ1-3
cdr3_aa: CASQAGGNTGELFF; v_call: TRBV2; cdr3_length: 14; j_call: TRBJ2-2
cdr3_aa: CASSPETGGISGANVLTF; v_call: TRBV18; cdr3_length: 18; j_call: TRBJ2-6
cdr3_aa: CASRGRGPQHF; v_call: TRBV12-3/TRBV12-4; cdr3_length: 11; j_call: TRBJ1-5
cdr3_aa: CASNPGGGLSTDTQYF; v_call: TRBV5-1; cdr3_length: 16; j_call: TRBJ2-3
cdr3_aa: CASSFSGGNTDTQYF; v_call: TRBV13; cdr3_length: 15; j_call: TRBJ2-3
cdr3_aa: CSASSRVSYNEQFF; v_call: TRBV20-1; cdr3_length: 14; j_call: TRBJ2-1